Below, 12 T cell receptor beta chains from the same sample are listed, as sequenced in a study of cytomegalovirus exposure and HLA in healthy donors. In the PCR, 60 Vbeta and 13 Jbeta primers were used. Repertoires were generated with immunoSEQ multiplex PCR, while TCRdb's copy carries only in-frame clones and drops some. The table lists around 150,000 clones, under 90% of them singletons. Sequences were obtained from PBMCs. Receptors originate from a young man in good health and CMV-seronegative.

The chain combines TRBV6-5 with TRBJ1-5, with a possible D match to TRBD1 (6 bases). Germline CDR1 and CDR2: MNHEY and SVGAGI. Deletions cut 7 bases from V and 7 bases from J, with 14 bases between. CDR3 length equals 13 residues. CDR3 sequence reads: CASTETGGQPQHF. CDR3 coding DNA: TGTGCCAGCACAGAGACAGGTGGGCAGCCCCAGCATTTT.

The chain has TRBV28 and TRBJ2-5, with 7 positions matching TRBD1. The CDR3 covers 15 residues. Germline CDR1 reads MDHEN; CDR2 reads SYDVKM. With 6 bases clipped from V and 4 bases from J, the junction kept 11 bases outside the gene matches. The CDR3 spells CASSSVQGITETQYF. The CDR3 bases are TGTGCCAGCAGCTCCGTACAGGGGATTACAGAGACCCAGTACTTC.

The rearrangement uses TRBV28 and TRBJ1-4, with TRBD1 as a possible D gene (6 bases). The CDR3 is 12 residues long. V shed 8 bases and J shed 6 bases, with 10 bases lying between them. The V gene's germline CDR1 is MDHEN and CDR2 SYDVKM. The CDR3 DNA sequence: TGTGCCAGCTCGGACAGTCATGAAAAACTGTTTTTT. As protein: CASSDSHEKLFF.

V and J are TRBV7-3 and TRBJ2-2; D is perhaps TRBD1 (5 bases). The CDR3 runs to 14 residues. Germline V CDR1 and CDR2: SGHTA, FQGTGA. The V gene lost 6 bases and the J gene lost 4 bases, with 12 bases spanning the gap. The CDR3 is CASRSPRGTGELFF. The CDR3, as DNA: TGTGCCAGCAGGTCGCCTAGGGGCACCGGGGAGCTGTTTTTT.

This rearrangement joins TRBV7-8 to TRBJ2-1; 11 nucleotides agree with TRBD2. CDR3 length: 17 amino acids. The J segment lost 9 bases and the V segment lost 8 bases, leaving 18 bases of the junction unmatched. Looked up from germline, CDR1 is SGHVS and CDR2 is FQNEAQ. Here the CDR3 reads CASGQPQRGTSGVEQFF. The CDR3 DNA is TGTGCCAGCGGGCAACCGCAAAGAGGGACTAGCGGAGTTGAGCAGTTCTTC.

CDR3 amino acids: CASSLNGRETQYF. The CDR3 region has the DNA TGTGCCAGCAGCTTGAACGGTCGGGAGACCCAGTACTTC. This sequence joins TRBV7-3 and TRBJ2-5; no definite D call. The CDR3 sequence is 13 residues long. Trimming cost V 3 bases and J 5 bases, with 10 bases left between them. Germline V CDR1 and CDR2: SGHTA, FQGTGA.

The chain is built from TRBV10-3 and TRBJ2-1; 9 nucleotides match TRBD2. The germline V gene encodes CDR1 ENHRY and CDR2 SYGVKD. The V gene end was trimmed by 6 bases and the J gene end by 1 base; junction bases not matched to a gene: 1. CDR3 length equals 14 residues. The CDR3 sequence: CAIRAGGSYNEQFF. CDR3 DNA: TGTGCCATCAGAGCGGGGGGTTCCTACAATGAGCAGTTCTTC.

This chain uses TRBV2 with TRBJ1-5; TRBD1 matches 8 bases. Germline CDR1 is SNHLY and CDR2 is FYNNEI. The CDR3 sequence is 14 residues long. Trimming at V came to 6 bases and at J to 5 bases, leaving 6 bases not matched to a gene. CDR3 residues: CASRTGQGHQPQHF. CDR3 DNA sequence: TGTGCCAGCAGAACTGGACAGGGCCATCAGCCCCAGCATTTT.

Details on this clone: A read error may produce the germline difference seen at one junction end. The V call is TRBV7-9, the J call TRBJ1-6, with 9 positions matching TRBD1. Per germline, CDR1 SEHNR and CDR2 FQNEAQ (reference sequence). The CDR3 has 16 residues. The CDR3 here is CSSSLPGTGKTSPLHF. The CDR3 nucleotides are TGTTCCAGCAGCCTCCCCGGGACAGGGAAGACTTCACCCCTCCACTTT.

The J gene is TRBJ2-2, the V gene TRBV30, with 7 positions matching TRBD1. The CDR3 has 13 amino acids. Germline V gene sequence: CDR1 GTSNPN, CDR2 SVGIG (reference sequence). The junction had 6 bases not matched to a gene; V was cut back by 8 bases and J by 3 bases. The CDR3 loop reads CALQGPDTGELFF. The CDR3, as DNA: TGTGCCCTACAGGGGCCGGACACCGGGGAGCTGTTTTTT.

The V and J genes are TRBV7-2 and TRBJ2-5; TRBD2 matches at 11 bases. The germline V gene has CDR1 SGHTA and CDR2 FQGNSA. The CDR3 sequence is 15 residues long. Trimming took 5 bases from V and 5 from J; bases not matched to a gene: 7. Here the CDR3 reads CASSTTSGAWETQYF. The CDR3 region has the DNA TGTGCCAGCAGCACGACTAGCGGGGCATGGGAGACCCAGTACTTC.

The V gene is TRBV15, the J gene TRBJ2-3, with a possible D match to TRBD2 (6 bases). Deletions cut 6 bases from V and 6 bases from J, with 16 bases between. This CDR3 is built from 14 residues. CDR1 and CDR2 (germline): LNHNV, YYDKDF (reference sequence). CDR3 region: CATSLGTSMDTQYF. CDR3 sequence (DNA): TGTGCCACCAGTCTGGGTACTAGCATGGATACGCAGTATTTT.